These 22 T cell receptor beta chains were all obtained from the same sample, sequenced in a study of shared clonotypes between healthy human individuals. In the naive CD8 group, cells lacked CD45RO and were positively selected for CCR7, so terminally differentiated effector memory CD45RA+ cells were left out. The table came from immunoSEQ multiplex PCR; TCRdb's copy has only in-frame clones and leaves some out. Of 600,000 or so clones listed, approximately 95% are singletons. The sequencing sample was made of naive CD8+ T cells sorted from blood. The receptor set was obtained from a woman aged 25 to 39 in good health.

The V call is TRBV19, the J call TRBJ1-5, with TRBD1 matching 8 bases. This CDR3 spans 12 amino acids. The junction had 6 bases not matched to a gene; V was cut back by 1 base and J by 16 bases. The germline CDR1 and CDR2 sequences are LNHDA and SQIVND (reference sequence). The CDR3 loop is CASSIGAGQEHF. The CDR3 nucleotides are TGTGCCAGTAGTATAGGAGCGGGACAGGAACATTTT.

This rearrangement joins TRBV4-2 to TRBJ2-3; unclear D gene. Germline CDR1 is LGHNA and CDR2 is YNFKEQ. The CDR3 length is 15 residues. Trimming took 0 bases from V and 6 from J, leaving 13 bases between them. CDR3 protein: CASSQEADLRDTQYF. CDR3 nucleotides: TGTGCCAGCAGCCAAGAGGCGGACCTCCGGGATACGCAGTATTTT.

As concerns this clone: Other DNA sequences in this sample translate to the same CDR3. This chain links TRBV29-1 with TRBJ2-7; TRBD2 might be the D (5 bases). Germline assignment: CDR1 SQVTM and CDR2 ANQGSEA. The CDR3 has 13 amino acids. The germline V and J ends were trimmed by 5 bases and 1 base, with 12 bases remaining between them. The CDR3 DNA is TGCAGCGTTTCCGGAGGTCTATCCTACGAGCAGTACTTC. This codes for CSVSGGLSYEQYF.

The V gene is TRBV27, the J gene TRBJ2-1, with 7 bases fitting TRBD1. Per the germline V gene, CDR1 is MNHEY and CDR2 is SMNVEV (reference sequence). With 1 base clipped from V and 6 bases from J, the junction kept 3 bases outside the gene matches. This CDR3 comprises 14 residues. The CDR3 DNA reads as TGTGCCAGCAGTTTATGGGGGACAGTCAATGAGCAGTTCTTC. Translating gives CASSLWGTVNEQFF.

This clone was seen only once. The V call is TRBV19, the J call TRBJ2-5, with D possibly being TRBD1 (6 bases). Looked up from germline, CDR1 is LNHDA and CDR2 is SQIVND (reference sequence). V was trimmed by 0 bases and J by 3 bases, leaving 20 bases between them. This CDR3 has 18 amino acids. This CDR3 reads CASSIEPAGVWGKETQYF. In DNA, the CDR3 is TGTGCCAGTAGTATAGAACCCGCAGGGGTTTGGGGGAAAGAGACCCAGTACTTC.

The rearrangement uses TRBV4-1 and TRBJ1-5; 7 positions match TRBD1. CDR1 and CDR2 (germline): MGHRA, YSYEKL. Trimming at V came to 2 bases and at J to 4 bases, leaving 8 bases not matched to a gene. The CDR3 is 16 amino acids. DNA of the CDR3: TGCGCCAGCAGCCAAACTCGGACAGGCCAAAATCAGCCCCAGCATTTT. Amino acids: CASSQTRTGQNQPQHF.

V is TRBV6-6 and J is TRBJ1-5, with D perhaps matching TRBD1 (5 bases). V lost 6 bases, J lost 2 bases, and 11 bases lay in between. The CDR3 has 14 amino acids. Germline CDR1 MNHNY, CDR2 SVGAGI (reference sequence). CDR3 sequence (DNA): TGTGCCAGCAGAAGGAGGGACGGCAATCAGCCCCAGCATTTT. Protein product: CASRRRDGNQPQHF.

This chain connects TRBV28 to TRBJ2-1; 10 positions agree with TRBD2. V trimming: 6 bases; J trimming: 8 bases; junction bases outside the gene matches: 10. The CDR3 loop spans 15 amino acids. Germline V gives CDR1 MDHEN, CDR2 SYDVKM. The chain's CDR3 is CASSPGAGGRYEQFF. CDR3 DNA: TGTGCCAGCAGCCCCGGAGCGGGAGGGAGGTATGAGCAGTTCTTC.

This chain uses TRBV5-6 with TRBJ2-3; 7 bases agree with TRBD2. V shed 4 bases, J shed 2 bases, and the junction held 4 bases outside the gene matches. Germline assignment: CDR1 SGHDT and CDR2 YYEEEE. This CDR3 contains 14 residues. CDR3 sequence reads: CASSLKRDTDTQYF. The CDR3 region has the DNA TGTGCCAGCAGCCTCAAGCGGGACACAGATACGCAGTATTTT.

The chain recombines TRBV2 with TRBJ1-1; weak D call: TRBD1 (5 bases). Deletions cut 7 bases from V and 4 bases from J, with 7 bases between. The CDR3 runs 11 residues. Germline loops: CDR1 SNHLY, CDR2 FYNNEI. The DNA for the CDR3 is TGTGCCAGCAAGACAGCCACTGAAGCTTTCTTT. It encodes CASKTATEAFF.

The DNA for the CDR3 is TGTGCCATCAGTCGGGGTCCGGGGCAATCTAATGAAAAACTGTTTTTT. Protein: CAISRGPGQSNEKLFF. The V call is TRBV10-3, the J call TRBJ1-4, with TRBD1 as a possible D gene (5 bases). Germline V gene lookup returns CDR1 ENHRY and CDR2 SYGVKD. V lost 5 bases to trimming and J lost 3 bases, with 16 bases between them. The length of the CDR3 is 16 residues.

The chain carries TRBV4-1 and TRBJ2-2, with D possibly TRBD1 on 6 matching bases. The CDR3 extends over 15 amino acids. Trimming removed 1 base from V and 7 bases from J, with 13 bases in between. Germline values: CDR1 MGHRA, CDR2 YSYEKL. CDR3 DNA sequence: TGCGCCAGCAGCCAAGTGACGCAGGGGAGCGGGGAGCTGTTTTTT. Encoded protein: CASSQVTQGSGELFF.

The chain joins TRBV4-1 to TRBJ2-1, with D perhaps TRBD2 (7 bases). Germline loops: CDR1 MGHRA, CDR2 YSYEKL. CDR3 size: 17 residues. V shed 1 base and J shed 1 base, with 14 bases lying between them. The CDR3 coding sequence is TGCGCCAGCAGCCAAGCCTGGAGGGGGGGATCCTACAATGAGCAGTTCTTC. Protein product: CASSQAWRGGSYNEQFF.

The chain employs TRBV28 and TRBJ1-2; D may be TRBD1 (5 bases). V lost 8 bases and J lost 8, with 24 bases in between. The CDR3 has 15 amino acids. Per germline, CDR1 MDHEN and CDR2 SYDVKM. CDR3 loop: CASLFGRGTPEGYTF. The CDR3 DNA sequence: TGTGCCAGCCTGTTTGGGCGGGGGACTCCGGAAGGCTACACCTTC.

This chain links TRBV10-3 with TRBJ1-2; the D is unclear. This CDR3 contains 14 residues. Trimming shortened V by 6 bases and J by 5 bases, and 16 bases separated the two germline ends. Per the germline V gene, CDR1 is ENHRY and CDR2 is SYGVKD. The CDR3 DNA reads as TGTGCCATCAGGGAAGTTGACCCCCCATATGGCTACACCTTC. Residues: CAIREVDPPYGYTF.

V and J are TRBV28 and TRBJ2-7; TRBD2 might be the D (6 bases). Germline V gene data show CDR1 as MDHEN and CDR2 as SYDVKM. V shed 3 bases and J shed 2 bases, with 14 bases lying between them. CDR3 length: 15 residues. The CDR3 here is CASSLGIGRPYEQYF. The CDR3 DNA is TGTGCCAGCAGTTTGGGTATAGGGAGGCCCTACGAGCAGTACTTC.

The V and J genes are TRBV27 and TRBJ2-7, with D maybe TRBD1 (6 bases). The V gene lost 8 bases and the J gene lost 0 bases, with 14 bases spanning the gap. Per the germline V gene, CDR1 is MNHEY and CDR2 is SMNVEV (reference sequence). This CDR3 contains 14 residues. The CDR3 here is CASRVGGSSYEQYF. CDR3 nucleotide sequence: TGTGCCAGCCGAGTTGGGGGCAGCTCCTACGAGCAGTACTTC.

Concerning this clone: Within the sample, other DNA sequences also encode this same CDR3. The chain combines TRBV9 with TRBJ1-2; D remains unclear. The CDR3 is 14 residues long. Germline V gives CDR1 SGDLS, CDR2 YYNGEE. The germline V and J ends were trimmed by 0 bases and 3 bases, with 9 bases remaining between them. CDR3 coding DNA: TGTGCCAGCAGCGTAGGTGGTGCCGACTATGGCTACACCTTC. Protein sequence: CASSVGGADYGYTF.

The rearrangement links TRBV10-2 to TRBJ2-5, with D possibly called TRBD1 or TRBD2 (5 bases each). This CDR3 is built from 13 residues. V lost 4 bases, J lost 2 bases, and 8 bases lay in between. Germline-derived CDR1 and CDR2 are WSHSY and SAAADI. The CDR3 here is CASSGGSQETQYF. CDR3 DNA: TGCGCCAGCAGTGGGGGGAGTCAAGAGACCCAGTACTTC.

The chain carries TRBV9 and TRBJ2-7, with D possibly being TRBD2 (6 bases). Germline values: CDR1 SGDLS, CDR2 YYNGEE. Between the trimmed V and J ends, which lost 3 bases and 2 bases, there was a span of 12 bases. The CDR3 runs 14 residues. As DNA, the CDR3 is TGTGCCAGCAGCGCCCGGGACTCAGCCTACGAGCAGTACTTC. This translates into CASSARDSAYEQYF.

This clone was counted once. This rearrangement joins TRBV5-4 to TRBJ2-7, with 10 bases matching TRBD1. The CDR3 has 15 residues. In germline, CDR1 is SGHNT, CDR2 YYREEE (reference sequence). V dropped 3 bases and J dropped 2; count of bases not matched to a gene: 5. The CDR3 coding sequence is TGTGCCAGCAGCTGGGACAGGGGAGTTACCTACGAGCAGTACTTC. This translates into CASSWDRGVTYEQYF. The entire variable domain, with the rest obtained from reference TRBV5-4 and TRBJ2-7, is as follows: ETGVTQSPTHLIKTRGQQVTLRCSSQSGHNTVSWYQQALGQGPQFIFQYYREEENGRGNFPPRFSGLQFPNYSSELNVNALELDDSALYLCASSWDRGVTYEQYFGPGTRLTVT.

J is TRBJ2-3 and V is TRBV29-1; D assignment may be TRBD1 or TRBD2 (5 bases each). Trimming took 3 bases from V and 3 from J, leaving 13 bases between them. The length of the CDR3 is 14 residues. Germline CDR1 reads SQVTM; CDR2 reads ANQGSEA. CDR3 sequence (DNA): TGCAGCGTTGATGGGGCTAGCCAGACAGATACGCAGTATTTT. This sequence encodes CSVDGASQTDTQYF.